These 18 T cell receptor beta chains originate from one sample sequenced in a study of glioma-infiltrating T cells after dendritic cell vaccination (dated by TCRdb to about 2016). To prepare the library, the immunoSEQ multiplex PCR assay was applied. Not all clones reach the TCRdb copy of this immuneACCESS table, which keeps in-frame sequences only. Checked studies attribute under half of the gap to unresolved V genes and leave the rest unexplained. Present in this sample are roughly 68,000 clones, approximately 78% of which were seen just once. Of the sample, under 10% falls within the top ten clones. Sequences were derived from blood, sampled before dendritic cell vaccination. These receptors were collected from a human donor with glioblastoma.

The chain combines TRBV5-6 with TRBJ1-2; D is uncertain. The germline V and J ends were trimmed by 0 bases and 1 base, with 4 bases remaining between them. CDR3 length: 13 residues. Germline CDR1 and CDR2: SGHDT and YYEEEE. CDR3 amino acids: CASSLERNYGYTF. The DNA of the CDR3 is TGTGCCAGCAGCTTGGAGCGTAACTATGGCTACACCTTC.

A single count supports this clone. The chain employs TRBV5-4 and TRBJ2-1; D remains unclear. The germline V gene encodes CDR1 SGHNT and CDR2 YYREEE (reference sequence). Deletions cut 8 bases from V and 0 bases from J, with 9 bases between. This CDR3 region has 13 residues. The CDR3, as DNA: TGTGCCAGTTCTACCTCCTCCTACAATGAGCAGTTCTTC. Translated, it gives CASSTSSYNEQFF.

The rearrangement links TRBV11-2 to TRBJ1-6; D remains unclear. CDR3 length: 11 residues. Germline-derived CDR1 and CDR2 are SGHAT and FQNNGV. Trimming removed 5 bases from V and 15 bases from J, with 11 bases in between. The CDR3: CASSLKEDLHF. The DNA for the CDR3 is TGTGCCAGCAGCCTGAAGGAGGACCTCCACTTT. Together with reference TRBV11-2 and TRBJ1-6, the CDR3 gives the full variable domain: EAGVAQSPRYKIIEKRQSVAFWCNPISGHATLYWYQQILGQGPKLLIQFQNNGVVDDSQLPKDRFSAERLKGVDSTLKIQPAKLEDSAVYLCASSLKEDLHFGNGTRLTVT.

Only one count was recorded for this clone. The chain combines TRBV2 with TRBJ1-1; no definite D call. Germline loops: CDR1 SNHLY, CDR2 FYNNEI. The V and J ends lost 1 base and 1 base respectively, with 7 bases between them. The CDR3 length is 14 residues. The CDR3 here is CASSEGRKNTEAFF. CDR3 nucleotides: TGTGCCAGCAGTGAAGGGAGGAAGAACACTGAAGCTTTCTTT.

The genes are TRBV6-6 and TRBJ1-4; the D is unclear. The CDR3 is made up of 12 amino acids. The V and J ends lost 0 bases and 10 bases respectively, with 6 bases between them. The germline gives CDR1 MNHNY, CDR2 SVGAGI (reference sequence). CDR3 region: CASSYSEGKLFF. The CDR3 DNA sequence: TGTGCCAGCAGTTACTCGGAGGGAAAACTGTTTTTT.

The chain uses TRBV7-9 and TRBJ2-2, with D tentatively TRBD1 (7 bases). CDR3 length: 14 residues. The V end was cut by 2 bases, the J end by 7 bases, with 11 bases between. Germline V gene lookup returns CDR1 SEHNR and CDR2 FQNEAQ (reference sequence). The CDR3 bases are TGTGCCAGCAGCTTAACAGGGGAGGTCGGGGAGCTGTTTTTT. This encodes CASSLTGEVGELFF.

The chain joins TRBV7-8 to TRBJ2-1, with TRBD1 as a possible D gene (6 bases). This CDR3 has 14 amino acids. Germline V lookup: CDR1 SGHVS, CDR2 FQNEAQ. V lost 4 bases and J lost 7, with 14 bases in between. CDR3 in DNA: TGTGCCAGCAGCTCCACGGACAGAGATAATGAGCAGTTCTTC. Protein: CASSSTDRDNEQFF.

The CDR3 here is CASSRQILLSGNTIYF. The CDR3 nucleotides read TGTGCCAGCAGCCGACAGATTCTTCTCTCTGGAAACACCATATATTTT. J is TRBJ1-3 and V is TRBV14; possible D gene TRBD1, 5 bases. The ends were cut back, 4 bases at V and 0 bases at J, with 13 bases in the middle. CDR1 and CDR2 from the germline V gene are SGHDN and FVKESK. The CDR3 contains 16 residues.

The rearrangement links TRBV19 to TRBJ1-2; D might be TRBD1 (5 bases). Trimming pared 8 bases from V and 6 bases from J, leaving 25 bases between. From germline, CDR1 is LNHDA and CDR2 SQIVND (reference sequence). This CDR3 has 16 residues. For the CDR3, the DNA is TGTGCCAGTGCAGGGACTCGGCTTGGCCCTGTTGATGGCTACACCTTC. Amino acids: CASAGTRLGPVDGYTF.

The J gene is TRBJ2-1, the V gene TRBV27; TRBD1 might be the D (6 bases). The CDR3 is 14 residues long. CDR1 and CDR2 from the germline V gene are MNHEY and SMNVEV (reference sequence). Trimming removed 6 bases from V and 1 base from J, with 10 bases in between. The CDR3 DNA sequence: TGTGCCAGCAGAACAGGGCTATCCTACAATGAGCAGTTCTTC. Protein product: CASRTGLSYNEQFF.

This chain uses TRBV10-3 with TRBJ2-1; D perhaps matches TRBD2 (5 bases). Germline assignment: CDR1 ENHRY and CDR2 SYGVKD. Trimming removed 10 bases at V and 5 bases at J, with 18 bases between. CDR3 length: 14 amino acids. CDR3 in amino acids: CATERRDRHNEQFF. The CDR3 coding sequence is TGTGCCACCGAGCGGCGAGACCGACACAATGAGCAGTTCTTC.

The J gene is TRBJ2-5, the V gene TRBV7-2, with D possibly being TRBD2 (5 bases). The J call is uncertain, as TRBJ2-7 better fits the DNA end. Per germline, CDR1 SGHTA and CDR2 FQGNSA. The CDR3 spans 13 residues. CDR3 amino acids: CASSLTLDYEQYF. CDR3 DNA: TGTGCCAGCAGCTTAACACTAGACTACGAGCAGTACTTC.

As concerns this clone: Other nucleotide sequences from this sample produce the same CDR3. This chain connects TRBV7-2 to TRBJ1-6; D perhaps matches TRBD1 (6 bases). The CDR3 runs to 15 residues. From germline, CDR1 is SGHTA and CDR2 FQGNSA. V lost 2 bases, J lost 6 bases, and 11 bases lay in between. The CDR3 here is CASSLRQGSNSPLHF. The CDR3 DNA sequence: TGTGCCAGCAGCTTAAGGCAGGGGTCTAATTCACCCCTCCACTTT.

This chain links TRBV30 with TRBJ1-2; a weak D match, TRBD1 (5 bases). The V gene's germline CDR1 is GTSNPN and CDR2 SVGIG (reference sequence). The CDR3 has 14 residues. The V end was cut by 5 bases, the J end by 4 bases, with 17 bases between. The chain's CDR3 is CAWSPGGSGYGYTF. The DNA for the CDR3 is TGTGCCTGGTCTCCCGGGGGTTCTGGCTATGGCTACACCTTC.

This clone was seen only once. This chain links TRBV4-1 with TRBJ1-4; a weak D match, TRBD1 (6 bases). With 1 base removed from V and 8 bases from J, the gap between germline ends came to 23 bases. Per germline, CDR1 MGHRA and CDR2 YSYEKL. The CDR3 is 18 amino acids. CDR3 region: CASSQVLPRGKEEEKLFF. The DNA for the CDR3 is TGCGCCAGCAGCCAAGTACTCCCCAGGGGAAAGGAGGAAGAAAAACTGTTTTTT.

This chain joins TRBV10-3 and TRBJ2-7, with TRBD2 identical over 12 bases. V was pared by 4 bases and J by 2 bases, with 6 bases of the junction left unmatched. Germline CDR1 ENHRY, CDR2 SYGVKD. CDR3 length equals 16 residues. CDR3 sequence: CAISASSSGGAYEQYF. Here the CDR3 DNA reads TGTGCCATCAGTGCCTCGTCTAGCGGGGGGGCCTACGAGCAGTACTTC.

The chain couples TRBV5-4 to TRBJ2-7; weak D call: TRBD1 (5 bases). The CDR3 consists of 14 residues. The germline CDR1 and CDR2 sequences are SGHNT and YYREEE (reference sequence). Trimming shortened V by 5 bases and J by 1 base, and 13 bases separated the two germline ends. DNA of the CDR3: TGTGCCAGCAGAGACCCGACAGTTTCCTACGAGCAGTACTTC. Translating gives CASRDPTVSYEQYF.

V usage is TRBV28 and J usage is TRBJ2-7; D is unresolved. V lost 1 base, J lost 4 bases, and 11 bases lay in between. CDR3 length equals 14 residues. The germline gives CDR1 MDHEN, CDR2 SYDVKM. The CDR3 bases are TGTGCCAGCAGTTTATATCCGAGTATTTACGAGCAGTACTTC. Protein: CASSLYPSIYEQYF. The full variable domain, rest sourced from reference TRBV28 and TRBJ2-7, is DVKVTQSSRYLVKRTGEKVFLECVQDMDHENMFWYRQDPGLGLRLIYFSYDVKMKEKGDIPEGYSVSREKKERFSLILESASTNQTSMYLCASSLYPSIYEQYFGPGTRLTVT.